This T cell receptor (beta chain) was profiled in a study of siplizumab effects on memory and regulatory T cells. The study's findings and limits: Naive or memory phenotype assignment was not possible for roughly 80-96% of proliferating CD4+ or CD8+ clones. Solely a minor proportion of alloreactive clones could be assigned to unstimulated subsets.

To note about this clone: Its antigen is unidentified.

TCRdb's copy holds only in-frame clones and misses some; the assay was immunoSEQ multiplex PCR. The sample lists over 15,000 clones, roughly 49% occurring once. Coculture of mixed lymphocyte reaction cells was performed at 37°C for 5 to 6 days. The germline gives CDR1 SGHAT, CDR2 FQDESV (reference sequence). V lost 1 base and J lost 6; bases outside the gene matches: 5. The CDR3 length is 17 residues. This chain links TRBV11-1 with TRBJ1-6; 11 nucleotides agree with TRBD1. The receptor comes from a human donor in good health; the cells came from an allogeneic mixed lymphocyte reaction. Sample: CFSE-low (dividing) CD4+ T cells sorted from an allogeneic mixed lymphocyte reaction. CDR3 loop: CASSLGTGGWGNSPLHF. The CDR3 DNA follows: TGTGCCAGCAGCTTAGGGACAGGGGGCTGGGGTAATTCACCCCTCCACTTT.